This T cell receptor (beta chain) was sequenced during a study of control samples from healthy donors and cancer patients. Germline V gene lookup returns CDR1 SGHRS and CDR2 YFSETQ. Trimming took off 5 bases at V and 4 bases at J, with 9 bases between the two ends. The CDR3 consists of 13 residues. Repertoires were generated with immunoSEQ multiplex PCR, while TCRdb's copy carries only in-frame clones and drops some. This table has 150,000 to 200,000 clones, about 90% appearing once. The V and J genes are TRBV5-1 and TRBJ1-4; perhaps TRBD1 as D (5 bases). The TCR originated in a woman aged 50 to 60 in good health. The sequencing sample was made of blood. CDR3 sequence (DNA): TGCGCCAGCAGAGATGGGGGTAATGAAAAACTGTTTTTT. It codes for CASRDGGNEKLFF. The complete variable domain, with remaining parts taken from reference TRBV5-1 and TRBJ1-4, reads KAGVTQTPRYLIKTRGQQVTLSCSPISGHRSVSWYQQTPGQGLQFLFEYFSETQRNKGNFPGRFSGRQFSNSRSEMNVSTLELGDSALYLCASRDGGNEKLFFGSGTQLSVL.